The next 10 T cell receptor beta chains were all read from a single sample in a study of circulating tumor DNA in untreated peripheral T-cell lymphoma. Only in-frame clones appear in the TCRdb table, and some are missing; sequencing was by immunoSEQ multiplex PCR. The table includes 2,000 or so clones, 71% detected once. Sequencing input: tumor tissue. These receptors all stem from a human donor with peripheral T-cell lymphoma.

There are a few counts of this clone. CDR3 residues: CASSQDPPFREAFF. CDR3 in DNA: TGCGCCAGCAGCCAAGATCCCCCTTTCAGGGAAGCTTTCTTT. This chain links TRBV1 with TRBJ1-1; TRBD1, the D gene given by the table, was not confirmed from the DNA. TRBV1 is shown as a pseudogene. This CDR3 is built from 14 residues.

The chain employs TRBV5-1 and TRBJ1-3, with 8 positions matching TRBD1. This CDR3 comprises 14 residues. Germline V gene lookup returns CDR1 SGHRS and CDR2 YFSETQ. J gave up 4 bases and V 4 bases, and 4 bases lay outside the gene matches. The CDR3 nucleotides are TGCGCCAGCAGCCCCCGGGACAGGGGAAACACCATATATTTT. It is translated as CASSPRDRGNTIYF.

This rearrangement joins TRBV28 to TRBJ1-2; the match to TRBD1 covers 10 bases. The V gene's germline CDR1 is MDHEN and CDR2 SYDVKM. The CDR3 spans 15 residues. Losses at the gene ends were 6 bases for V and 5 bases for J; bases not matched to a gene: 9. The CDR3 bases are TGTGCCAGCAGCGGTCCCGGGACAGGGGATTATGGCTACACCTTC. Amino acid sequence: CASSGPGTGDYGYTF.

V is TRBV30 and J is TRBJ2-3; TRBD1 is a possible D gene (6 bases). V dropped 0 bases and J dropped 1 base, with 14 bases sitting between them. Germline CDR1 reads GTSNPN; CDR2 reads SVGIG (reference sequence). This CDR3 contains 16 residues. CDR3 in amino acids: CAWSVRGRGGTDTQYF. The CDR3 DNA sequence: TGTGCCTGGAGTGTACGCGGCAGGGGAGGCACAGATACGCAGTATTTT. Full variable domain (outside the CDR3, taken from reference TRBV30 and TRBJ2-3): SQTIHQWPATLVQPVGSPLSLECTVEGTSNPNLYWYRQAAGRGLQLLFYSVGIGQISSEVPQNLSASRPQDRQFILSSKKLLLSDSGFYLCAWSVRGRGGTDTQYFGPGTRLTVL.

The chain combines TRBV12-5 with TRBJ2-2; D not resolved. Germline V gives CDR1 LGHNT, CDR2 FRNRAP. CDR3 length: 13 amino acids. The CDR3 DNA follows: TGTGCCACGGCCGGCTCAAACACCGGGGAGCTGTTTTTT. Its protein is CATAGSNTGELFF.

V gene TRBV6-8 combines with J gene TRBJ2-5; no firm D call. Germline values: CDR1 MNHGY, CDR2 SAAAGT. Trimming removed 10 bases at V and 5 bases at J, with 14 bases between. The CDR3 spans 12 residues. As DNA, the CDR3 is TGTGCCACCCAAAGGGCCGGCGAGACCCAGTACTTC. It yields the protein CATQRAGETQYF.

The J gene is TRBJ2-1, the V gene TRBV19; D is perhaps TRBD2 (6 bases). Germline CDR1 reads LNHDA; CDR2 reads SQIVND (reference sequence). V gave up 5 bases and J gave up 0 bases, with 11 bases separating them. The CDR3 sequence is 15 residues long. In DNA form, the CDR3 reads TGTGCCAGTAGTGGCGGGACTCTCTCCTACAATGAGCAGTTCTTC. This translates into CASSGGTLSYNEQFF.

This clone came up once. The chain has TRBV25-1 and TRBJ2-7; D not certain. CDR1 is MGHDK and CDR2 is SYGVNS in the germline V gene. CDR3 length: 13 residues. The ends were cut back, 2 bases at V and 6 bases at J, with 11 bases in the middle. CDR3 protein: CASSEATESEQYF. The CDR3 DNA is TGTGCCAGCAGTGAAGCTACCGAGTCCGAGCAGTACTTC.

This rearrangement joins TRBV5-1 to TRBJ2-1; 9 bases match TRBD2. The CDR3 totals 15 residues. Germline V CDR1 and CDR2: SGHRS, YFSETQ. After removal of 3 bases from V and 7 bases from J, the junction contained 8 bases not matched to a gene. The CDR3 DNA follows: TGCGCCAGCAGCTCTGAGCGGGGGGCCTTGAATGAGCAGTTCTTC. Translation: CASSSERGALNEQFF.

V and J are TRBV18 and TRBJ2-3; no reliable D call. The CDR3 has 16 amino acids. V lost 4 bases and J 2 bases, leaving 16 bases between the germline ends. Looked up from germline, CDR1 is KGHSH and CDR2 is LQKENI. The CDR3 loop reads CASSLGMAPTTDTQYF. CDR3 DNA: TGTGCCAGCTCACTCGGAATGGCACCCACCACAGATACGCAGTATTTT.